One sample yielded the 3 T cell receptor beta chains listed below, sequenced in a study of beta chain features in type 1 diabetes. The whole isolated RNA underwent reverse transcription, so sequencing captured expressed TCRB transcripts. Method: immunoSEQ multiplex PCR; TCRdb's copy keeps in-frame clones and lacks some. The repertoire holds about 900,000 clones, with 15% to 20% as singletons. Source material: naive CD4+ T cells from blood. Receptors originate from a young woman in good health.

The chain employs TRBV28 and TRBJ1-2; a possible D gene is TRBD1 (6 bases). CDR1 MDHEN and CDR2 SYDVKM come from the germline V gene. The V gene lost 6 bases and the J gene lost 5 bases, with 22 bases spanning the gap. CDR3 length: 16 residues. The CDR3 DNA reads TGTGCCAGCAGAAGGGGGAACTATCCGAGGCGTTATGGCTACACCTTC. Amino acids: CASRRGNYPRRYGYTF.

This clone was counted only a few times. The CDR3: CASRSGRGILYEQYF. Written as DNA, the CDR3 is TGTGCCAGCAGGTCAGGGCGCGGTATATTGTACGAGCAGTACTTC. The V gene is TRBV2, the J gene TRBJ2-7; tentative D call: TRBD1 (5 bases). CDR1 and CDR2 (germline): SNHLY, FYNNEI. V dropped 6 bases and J dropped 4 bases, with 19 bases sitting between them. The CDR3 contains 15 residues.

This clone was seen only a few times. The chain uses TRBV10-3 and TRBJ1-1; D possibly corresponds to TRBD1 (6 bases). The CDR3 runs to 13 residues. Trimming stripped 10 bases from V and 0 bases from J, with 12 bases between. Germline lookup yields CDR1 ENHRY and CDR2 SYGVKD. The CDR3 loop is CATSGQMNTEAFF. The CDR3 nucleotides read TGTGCCACCTCGGGACAAATGAACACTGAAGCTTTCTTT.